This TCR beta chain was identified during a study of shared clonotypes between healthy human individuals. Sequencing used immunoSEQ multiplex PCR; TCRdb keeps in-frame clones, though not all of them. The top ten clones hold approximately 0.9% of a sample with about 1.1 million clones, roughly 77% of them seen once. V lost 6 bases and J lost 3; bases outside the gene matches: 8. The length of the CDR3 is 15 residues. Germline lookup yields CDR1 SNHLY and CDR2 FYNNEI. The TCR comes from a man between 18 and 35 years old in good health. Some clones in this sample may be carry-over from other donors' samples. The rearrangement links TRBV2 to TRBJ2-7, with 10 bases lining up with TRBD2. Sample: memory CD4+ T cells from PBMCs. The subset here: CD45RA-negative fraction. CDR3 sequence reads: CASRGSGRGFYEQYF. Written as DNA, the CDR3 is TGTGCCAGCAGGGGAAGCGGGAGGGGTTTCTACGAGCAGTACTTC.